This entry concerns a single T cell receptor (beta chain). The target antigen is unknown. Breast cancer patients provided tissue from their axillary draining lymph nodes. The data stem from a study of breast tumors, draining lymph nodes, adjacent tissues. TCRdb analysed the multiplex PCR reads with MiXCR anew, one entry per CDR3 protein. The sample carries some 170,000 distinct CDR3 sequences, 30% to 40% recorded once. Germline CDR1 reads SNHLY; CDR2 reads FYNNEI. The CDR3 is made up of 14 amino acids. V dropped 6 bases and J dropped 14; count of bases not matched to a gene: 11. Study conclusions and caveats: Luminal-like breast cancer showed significantly greater tumor-nontumor repertoire similarity than basal-like breast cancer did. Compared with lymph nodes, tumors were less diverse; compared with nontumor tissue, more. Findings are consistent with lymph node origin and intratumoral expansion of most tumor T cells.

The origin of this receptor is a female donor with breast cancer. Some clones in this sample may be carry-over from other donors' samples. Sequenced input: axillary lymph node tissue. The chain couples TRBV2 to TRBJ1-6; 9 bases line up with TRBD1. CDR3 sequence (DNA): TGTGCCAGCAGCCGGACAGGGGTGAACGTGGCCCTCCACTTT. Amino acids: CASSRTGVNVALHF.